This TCR beta chain was identified in a study of cytomegalovirus exposure and HLA in healthy donors. Points from the study as a whole: In a later analysis, specific HLA alleles were associated with 15,000 to 20,000 TCR beta sequences at a 0.05 false discovery rate.

Trimming stripped 3 bases from V and 3 bases from J, with 13 bases between. Per the germline V gene, CDR1 is SNHLY and CDR2 is FYNNEI. The CDR3 has 15 amino acids. Turning to this clone: Its antigen remains unidentified.

Researchers ran the PCR with 60 Vbeta and 13 Jbeta primers. Measured with immunoSEQ multiplex PCR; TCRdb has only the in-frame clones, and not every one. The sample lists about 190,000 clones; more than 70% were seen once. The sequenced sample was PBMCs. This TCR derives from a woman aged 40 to 55 in good health and CMV-seronegative. J is TRBJ2-3 and V is TRBV2; D perhaps matches TRBD2 (6 bases). In DNA form, the CDR3 reads TGTGCCAGCAGTGAGGTGGGAGGAGAGACAGATACGCAGTATTTT. Protein: CASSEVGGETDTQYF.